The T cell receptor beta chain described here comes from a study of shared clonotypes between healthy human individuals. Study-level information: Donors consisted of two women and a few men between 18 and 49.

Germline lookup yields CDR1 MNHNS and CDR2 SASEGT. The CDR3 runs to 11 residues. Authors' methods: ImmunoSEQ gave junction-only sequences without quality scores, so filtering differed. The repertoire was sequenced with immunoSEQ multiplex PCR; TCRdb's copy has only in-frame clones and lacks some. That table gives V, J and clone size, and the DNA gave D and trimming. There are about 2.4 million clones in the sample; roughly 93% occur only once, and 0.35% to 0.45% lies in the top ten. About this clone itself: Compared with germline, one end of the junction differs, possibly owing to a read error.

This receptor was identified in a man aged 18 to 30 in good health. Some clones in this sample may be carry-over from other donors' samples. This chain joins TRBV6-1 and TRBJ2-7; the D is unclear. Sequencing input: naive CD4+ T cells from PBMCs. Subset described: CD45RA+ positively selected. The CDR3 DNA is TGTGCCAGCAGTGAAGCGTTGGTTCCGACCTTC. Amino acid sequence: CASSEALVPTF.